This section outlines one T cell receptor beta chain sequence together with its context. How the authors handled the data: Estimates of nucleated cell counts were drawn from the amplification of reference gene primers. Sequenced by immunoSEQ multiplex PCR; TCRdb stores in-frame clones only, minus some. V and J calls plus clone size are reproduced from that table; the DNA served to infer D and trimming. The repertoire has about 160,000 clones, 75% to 90% of them found once; the top ten carry about 3.4%. The length of the CDR3 is 16 residues. CDR1 and CDR2 from the germline V gene are MNHNS and SASEGT. With V trimmed by 1 base and J by 5 bases, 10 bases remained unmatched. This entry belongs to a study of blood T cell repertoires in COVID-19.

The sequencing input was PBMCs or T cells enriched from blood (not recorded which). The chain employs TRBV6-1 and TRBJ1-1; 7 bases are shared with TRBD1. This receptor was obtained from a woman aged 55-70 years who had recovered from COVID-19. Written as DNA, the CDR3 is TGTGCCAGCAGTGAAGAGGTAAGGGGGCTTGGAACTGAAGCTTTCTTT. This gives the protein CASSEEVRGLGTEAFF.